The sequence of this T cell receptor (beta chain) was determined in a study of control samples from healthy donors and cancer patients. Clones were sequenced by immunoSEQ multiplex PCR, and TCRdb holds only the in-frame ones, with some missing. The sample shows around 180,000 clones, more than 85% of them seen only once. Trimming took 5 bases from V and 0 from J, leaving 11 bases between them. This CDR3 has 15 residues. Germline CDR1 and CDR2: LNHDA and SQIVND (reference sequence). Source material: blood. The chain has TRBV19 and TRBJ2-4; D possibly corresponds to TRBD2 (6 bases). The receptor was derived from a woman between 40 and 55 years old in good health. The DNA for the CDR3 is TGTGCCAGTAGTCTTCTGGGGGGAGCCAAAAACATTCAGTACTTC. Translating it yields CASSLLGGAKNIQYF.